A selection of T cell receptor beta chains follows, all from one sample in a study of T cell responses to AZD1222 COVID-19 vaccine. The table came from immunoSEQ multiplex PCR; TCRdb's copy has only in-frame clones and leaves some out. This sample has 150,000 to 200,000 clones; around 94% occur once, and the top ten carry roughly 5.6%. The sample consisted of peripheral blood, taken 28 days after the second AZD1222 dose. Receptor source: an adult who received the AZD1222 COVID-19 vaccine. The CDR3 runs from the conserved cysteine through the conserved F or W. Fields, in order: J gene, V gene, D gene, CDR3 length, clone size, CDR3 DNA, CDR3 protein. The D gene is left open where the match is weak. Not all rows give a size; the values are once, few, many and, for expanded clones, a class.

>TRBJ2-5|TRBV10-1|NA|11|NA
TGCGCCAGCAGCGACCGGGAGACCCAGTACTTC
CASSDRETQYF
>TRBJ1-5|TRBV23-1|NA|17|once
TGCGCCAGCAGTCAATTACTGAGGGGTTATGCTTGTCAGCCCCAGCATTTT
CASSQLLRGYACQPQHF
>TRBJ2-7|TRBV9|TRBD2|15|NA
TGTGCCAGCAGCGTAGGAACGGGAGGATCCTACGAGCAGTACTTC
CASSVGTGGSYEQYF
>TRBJ2-1|TRBV29-1|NA|14|NA
TGCAGCGTTGTCAGGACAGCATTATACAATGAGCAGTTCTTC
CSVVRTALYNEQFF
>TRBJ1-2|TRBV9|TRBD1|16|NA
TGTGCCAGCAGCGTAAGGGCTGACAGGGGGGACTATGGCTACACCTTC
CASSVRADRGDYGYTF
>TRBJ2-7|TRBV4-1|NA|15|NA
TGCGCCAGCAGCCAACTGTCGGGTGGGGTCTACGAGCAGTACTTC
CASSQLSGGVYEQYF
>TRBJ2-5|TRBV24-1|NA|14|NA
TGTGCCACCCGAGGGCAGGGGGGGGGAGAGACCCAGTACTTC
CATRGQGGGETQYF
>TRBJ1-2|TRBV12-3/TRBV12-4|NA|12|NA
TGTGCCAGCGGACAGACCCTCTATGGCTACACCTTC
CASGQTLYGYTF
>TRBJ2-5|TRBV9|TRBD2|14|NA
TGTGCCAGCAGCGCCCTAGCGGTCCAAGAGACCCAGTACTTC
CASSALAVQETQYF
>TRBJ1-4|TRBV6-1|NA|17|NA
TGTGCCAGCAGTGGCAGCGGGAGGGGGGGGGAGGATAAAAAACTGTTTTTT
CASSGSGRGGEDKKLFF
>TRBJ2-7|TRBV28|TRBD2|17|NA
TGTGCCAGCAGTACAGACACCTGGACTAGTGCGACCTACGAGCAGTACTTC
CASSTDTWTSATYEQYF
>TRBJ2-6|TRBV7-9|NA|17|NA
TGTGCCAGCAGCTTAGGGGGATGGGCCTCTGGGGCCAACGTCCTGACTTTC
CASSLGGWASGANVLTF
>TRBJ1-4|TRBV5-8|TRBD1|16|NA
TGTGCCAGCAGCTTGGGGGCGACAGGGACAATCGGAAAACTGTTTTTT
CASSLGATGTIGKLFF
>TRBJ2-7|TRBV9|NA|14|NA
TGTGCCAGCAGCGTGGGCCAGACCGGGGGCGAGCAGTACTTC
CASSVGQTGGEQYF
>TRBJ2-7|TRBV7-2|TRBD2|16|NA
TGTGCCAGCAGCACGAGACTAGCGGGAGAGATCTACGAGCAGTACTTC
CASSTRLAGEIYEQYF
>TRBJ2-5|TRBV19|NA|13|NA
TGTGCCAGTAGTAGCAGGGTCCAAGAGACCCAGTACTTC
CASSSRVQETQYF
>TRBJ2-1|TRBV28|NA|14|NA
TGTGCCAGCAGTTTAGGAACTCGGAACAATGAGCAGTTCTTC
CASSLGTRNNEQFF
>TRBJ1-2|TRBV27|TRBD1|15|NA
TGTGCCAGCAGTCACCGGGACAGGGGCATCTATGGCTACACCTTC
CASSHRDRGIYGYTF
>TRBJ2-7|TRBV4-2|NA|14|NA
TGTGCCAGCAGCCGAGCGGGTAGCGGCTACGAGCAGTACTTC
CASSRAGSGYEQYF
>TRBJ2-1|TRBV21-1|NA|16|NA
TGTGCCAGCAGCAAAGCGACTAGCGGTGACTACAATGAGCAGTTCTTC
CASSKATSGDYNEQFF
>TRBJ2-1|TRBV4-1|NA|15|NA
TGCGCCAGCAGCCAAGGGACTTTTACCTACAATGAGCAGTTCTTC
CASSQGTFTYNEQFF
>TRBJ1-1|TRBV7-9|NA|16|NA
TGTGCCAGCAGCCTTGGGGTGGGACGAATGAACACTGAAGCTTTCTTT
CASSLGVGRMNTEAFF